The text below deals with one T cell receptor (beta chain). This table comes from immunoSEQ multiplex PCR, and its TCRdb copy is limited to in-frame clones, with some not included. The sample records fewer than 75,000 clones, 91% being singletons. The record originates from a study of T cell changes during pregnancy in multiple sclerosis. CDR1 and CDR2 (germline): LNHDA, SQIVND (reference sequence). This CDR3 has 13 residues. Trimming pared 5 bases from V and 7 bases from J, leaving 12 bases between. Sequencing was performed on CD8+ T cells from peripheral blood mononuclear cells, taken before pregnancy. The sequence derives from a female donor with multiple sclerosis, enrolled in a pregnancy study. V and J are TRBV19 and TRBJ1-5; a weak D match, TRBD1 (6 bases). For the CDR3, the DNA is TGTGCCAGTAGTTCAGGGGTCGGGCAGCCCCAGCATTTT. Its protein is CASSSGVGQPQHF.